This is a list of T cell receptor beta chains from one sample in a study of response to subunit inactivated influenza vaccine. In TCRdb, the RT-PCR reads were re-called with MiXCR into one record per CDR3 protein. In the table there are roughly 550,000 distinct CDR3 sequences, around a quarter of which are singletons. The sample was also reused in another study, on T cells expressing NK-cell markers.

This specimen was CD4+ T cells sorted from PBMCs, taken roughly 12 days after vaccination. The receptor source for this set is a middle-aged man who received an inactivated influenza vaccine. The CDR3 runs from the conserved cysteine through the conserved F or W. The D gene is left open where the match is weak. Rows may omit the clone size; those that give it use once, few, many or a size class.

len | d_gene | j_gene | v_gene | abundance | CDR3aa | CDR3nt
15 | NA | TRBJ1-2 | TRBV4-1 | NA | CASSQVARGNYGYTF | TGCGCCAGCAGCCAAGTCGCCAGGGGAAACTATGGCTACACCTTC
17 | NA | TRBJ2-7 | TRBV7-2 | few | CASSLAGGQTSNYEQYF | TGTGCCAGCAGCTTAGCGGGGGGGCAGACCTCCAACTACGAGCAGTACTTC
15 | TRBD1 | TRBJ1-1 | TRBV28 | few | CASRGPGQLNTEAFF | TGTGCCAGCAGAGGACCGGGACAGCTGAACACTGAAGCTTTCTTT
12 | NA | TRBJ2-1 | TRBV12-5 | few | CASGLGQNEQFF | TGTGCTAGTGGTTTGGGACAGAATGAGCAGTTCTTC
14 | TRBD1 | TRBJ1-2 | TRBV7-2 | NA | CASSPPDRAHGYTF | TGTGCCAGCAGCCCTCCGGACAGGGCCCATGGCTACACCTTC
13 | NA | TRBJ1-1 | TRBV24-1 | NA | CATSDSPNTEAFF | TGTGCCACCAGTGATTCCCCGAACACTGAAGCTTTCTTT
13 | NA | TRBJ2-7 | TRBV20-1 | NA | CSAPHREAYEQYF | TGCAGTGCACCCCACAGGGAAGCCTACGAGCAGTACTTC
13 | NA | TRBJ1-6 | TRBV10-3 | few | CAISREQNSPLHF | TGTGCCATCAGCCGGGAGCAAAATTCACCCCTCCACTTT
14 | TRBD1 | TRBJ1-2 | TRBV6-1 | NA | CASVTGQGAPGYTF | TGTGCCAGCGTAACGGGCCAGGGGGCGCCTGGCTACACCTTC
15 | NA | TRBJ2-7 | TRBV5-5 | NA | CASSLMGTTFYEQYF | TGTGCCAGCAGCTTGATGGGGACAACCTTCTACGAGCAGTACTTC
15 | TRBD2 | TRBJ2-5 | TRBV20-1 | NA | CSARTGGPWGETQYF | TGCAGTGCTAGAACGGGGGGACCGTGGGGGGAGACCCAGTACTTC
14 | TRBD1 | TRBJ2-5 | TRBV28 | few | CASSPDRGWETQYF | TGTGCCAGCAGCCCGGACAGGGGCTGGGAGACCCAGTACTTC
18 | NA | TRBJ2-6 | TRBV5-1 | few | CASSFILTQNSGANVLTF | TGCGCCAGCAGCTTTATATTGACGCAGAACTCTGGGGCCAACGTCCTGACTTTC
13 | NA | TRBJ1-4 | TRBV5-1 | many | CASSLRRGEKLFF | TGCGCCAGCAGCTTGCGGCGAGGGGAAAAACTGTTTTTT
14 | NA | TRBJ2-1 | TRBV24-1 | few | CATSSSGLYNEQFF | NA
14 | NA | TRBJ1-1 | TRBV20-1 | NA | CSARASRVNTEAFF | TGCAGTGCTAGGGCCTCCAGGGTTAACACTGAAGCTTTCTTT
17 | TRBD1 | TRBJ1-3 | TRBV7-6 | NA | CASSLETGTGSGNTIYF | TGTGCCAGCAGCTTAGAAACCGGGACAGGGTCTGGAAACACCATATATTTT
13 | NA | TRBJ1-1 | TRBV7-9 | NA | CATTTAKNTEAFF | TGTGCCACCACGACGGCCAAGAACACTGAAGCTTTCTTT
15 | TRBD1 | TRBJ1-2 | TRBV20-1 | NA | CSARGTGGGFYGYTF | TGCAGTGCTAGGGGTACAGGGGGCGGATTCTATGGCTACACCTTC
14 | NA | TRBJ1-2 | TRBV18 | few | CASSPMGRYYGYTF | TGTGCCAGCTCACCAATGGGCCGTTATTATGGCTACACCTTC
15 | NA | TRBJ1-5 | TRBV3-1 | few | CASSQGWGGNQPQHF | TGTGCCAGCAGCCAGGGTTGGGGGGGCAATCAGCCCCAGCATTTT
16 | TRBD1 | TRBJ2-7 | TRBV29-1 | NA | CSVDGPTDRGLRKQYF | TGCAGCGTTGATGGACCAACCGACAGGGGCCTACGAAAGCAGTACTTC
14 | NA | TRBJ2-3 | TRBV6-1 | NA | CASSEVRSTDTQYF | TGTGCCAGCAGTGAAGTCAGGAGTACAGATACGCAGTATTTT
16 | TRBD2 | TRBJ2-3 | TRBV15 | few | CATLRYTSGGTDTQYF | TGTGCCACCCTCCGGTACACTAGCGGAGGCACAGATACGCAGTATTTT
12 | TRBD1 | TRBJ1-4 | TRBV12-3/TRBV12-4 | NA | CASRTGFEKLFF | TGTGCCAGCAGGACAGGGTTTGAAAAACTGTTTTTT
14 | NA | TRBJ2-1 | TRBV7-2 | few | CASSYFGSYNEQFF | TGTGCCAGCAGCTATTTCGGCTCCTACAATGAGCAGTTCTTC
16 | TRBD1 | TRBJ2-6 | TRBV24-1 | few | CATSDPGGSGANVLTF | TGTGCCACCAGTGATCCAGGGGGCTCTGGGGCCAACGTCCTGACTTTC
16 | NA | TRBJ1-3 | TRBV12-3/TRBV12-4 | few | CASSTTGSPSGNTIYF | TGTGCCAGCAGCACCACAGGGTCCCCGTCTGGAAACACCATATATTTT
16 | NA | TRBJ1-4 | TRBV4-2 | NA | CASSPQVVGAGEKLFF | TGTGCCAGCAGCCCCCAGGTCGTGGGTGCGGGGGAAAAACTGTTTTTT
14 | NA | TRBJ1-1 | TRBV10-3 | NA | CAISELEGNTEAFF | TGTGCCATCAGTGAGTTGGAGGGCAACACTGAAGCTTTCTTT
14 | NA | TRBJ2-1 | TRBV20-1 | few | CSVPKAGAKWWQFF | TGCAGTGTGCCCAAGGCGGGGGCCAAATGGTGGCAGTTCTTC
15 | TRBD2 | TRBJ2-1 | TRBV7-7 | few | CASSLRLAGWDEQFF | TGTGCCAGCAGCTTACGACTAGCGGGGTGGGATGAGCAGTTCTTC
17 | NA | TRBJ2-5 | TRBV3-1 | few | CASSPGPPKGLEETQYF | TGTGCCAGCAGCCCCGGACCCCCGAAGGGTTTGGAGGAGACCCAGTACTTC
12 | NA | TRBJ2-7 | TRBV28 | few | CASSLGTVEQYF | TGTGCCAGCAGTTTGGGCACCGTCGAGCAGTACTTC
12 | NA | TRBJ2-3 | TRBV6-2/TRBV6-3 | NA | CASTTGTDTQYF | TGTGCCAGCACGACGGGAACAGATACGCAGTATTTT
14 | NA | TRBJ2-2 | TRBV5-6 | NA | CASSFRASTGELFF | TGTGCCAGCAGCTTTCGGGCCAGCACCGGGGAGCTGTTTTTT
16 | TRBD2 | TRBJ2-1 | TRBV4-3 | few | CASSQSRLAGYNEQFF | TGCGCCAGCAGCCAATCCAGACTAGCGGGTTACAATGAGCAGTTCTTC
16 | TRBD1 | TRBJ2-1 | TRBV7-7 | few | CASSPLTGGTYNEQFF | TGTGCCAGCAGCCCTCTTACAGGGGGCACCTACAATGAGCAGTTCTTC
15 | TRBD2 | TRBJ2-1 | TRBV6-2/TRBV6-3 | NA | CASSPSGGAFHEQFF | TGTGCCAGCAGTCCTAGCGGGGGGGCTTTCCATGAGCAGTTCTTC
14 | NA | TRBJ2-3 | TRBV19 | NA | CASSKLASTDTQYF | TGTGCCAGTAGTAAACTAGCTAGCACAGATACGCAGTATTTT
15 | NA | TRBJ2-4 | TRBV25-1 | few | CASSDFAGVENIQYF | TGTGCCAGCAGTGATTTTGCAGGGGTTGAAAACATTCAGTACTTC